What follows are 23 T cell receptor beta chains derived from one specimen sequenced in a study of Ad26.COV2.S vaccination and SARS-CoV-2 variants. Data came from immunoSEQ multiplex PCR; TCRdb stores just in-frame clones and leaves some out. The data contain about 390,000 clones, approximately 91% of them singletons. Treatment in this sample: around 19 received Ad26.COV2.S at low or high dose, single or two shots; about 5 received placebo; per-sample allocation not given. Sampling happened 63 days after the first vaccine or placebo injection. This specimen was peripheral blood, taken in a trial of Ad26.COV2.S vaccine versus placebo. The receptor source for this set is a person between 18 and 60 years old who received the Ad26.COV2.S COVID-19 vaccine or a placebo.

This clone was counted a few times. The chain couples TRBV5-4 to TRBJ2-7, with TRBD2 matching over 10 bases. V gave up 5 bases and J gave up 6 bases; unmatched junction bases: 5. Germline CDR1 is SGHNT and CDR2 is YYREEE (reference sequence). The length of the CDR3 is 13 residues. The CDR3 region is CASSLAGVSEQYF. Here the CDR3 DNA reads TGTGCCAGCAGTCTAGCGGGGGTGAGCGAGCAGTACTTC.

The chain is built from TRBV6-5 and TRBJ1-5; D possibly corresponds to TRBD1 (6 bases). V lost 6 bases and J 6 bases, leaving 15 bases between the germline ends. Per germline, CDR1 MNHEY and CDR2 SVGAGI. The CDR3 spans 14 residues. The CDR3 protein is CASSLGGAGQPQHF. CDR3 nucleotide sequence: TGTGCCAGCAGCTTGGGGGGGGCAGGTCAGCCCCAGCATTTT.

CDR3 residues: CASSQDMTENQPQHF. CDR3 coding DNA: TGTGCCAGCAGCCAAGATATGACAGAGAATCAGCCCCAGCATTTT. The chain is built from TRBV3-1 (or the pseudogene TRBV3-2) and TRBJ1-5, with D tentatively TRBD1 (5 bases). Trimming cost V 0 bases and J 4 bases, with 10 bases left between them. Looked up from germline, CDR1 is LGHDT and CDR2 is YNNKEL (reference sequence). The CDR3 extends over 15 amino acids.

The rearrangement links TRBV5-6 to TRBJ1-2; D not certain. The V end was cut by 1 base, the J end by 3 bases, with 16 bases between. The CDR3 totals 16 residues. Germline V gives CDR1 SGHDT, CDR2 YYEEEE. Here the CDR3 reads CASSLSVPGRDYGYTF. The CDR3 DNA sequence: TGTGCCAGCAGCTTGTCGGTTCCCGGCCGGGACTATGGCTACACCTTC.

This clone has just one count. The genes are TRBV7-9 and TRBJ1-2, with D uncertain. Per the germline V gene, CDR1 is SEHNR and CDR2 is FQNEAQ (reference sequence). The CDR3 runs to 14 residues. Trimming removed 4 bases at V and 7 bases at J, with 16 bases between. The CDR3 bases are TGTGCCAGCAGCTCCCCGGGAACGAAGGCTGGCTACACCTTC. Its translation is CASSSPGTKAGYTF.

The chain uses TRBV4-2 and TRBJ1-6; D uncertain. Germline values: CDR1 LGHNA, CDR2 YNFKEQ. The CDR3 is made up of 18 amino acids. Trimming left V 0 bases short and J 4 bases short, with 16 bases between. Written as DNA, the CDR3 is TGTGCCAGCAGCCAAGATATGGCACCGACAACATATAATTCACCCCTCCACTTT. This codes for CASSQDMAPTTYNSPLHF.

The V gene is TRBV2, the J gene TRBJ1-2; 9 bases agree with TRBD1. With V trimmed by 6 bases and J by 8 bases, 4 bases remained unmatched. In germline, CDR1 is SNHLY, CDR2 FYNNEI. The CDR3 contains 12 residues. The CDR3 sequence: CASRQQGAGYTF. DNA for the CDR3: TGTGCCAGCAGGCAACAGGGGGCCGGCTACACCTTC.

The chain combines TRBV7-8 with TRBJ2-5; TRBD1 matches at 10 bases. V gave up 1 base and J gave up 6 bases; unmatched junction bases: 5. From germline, CDR1 is SGHVS and CDR2 FQNEAQ. The CDR3 has 15 amino acids. The CDR3 DNA is TGTGCCAGCAGCTTAGGAAGGACAGGGGGGCAGACCCAGTACTTC. This sequence encodes CASSLGRTGGQTQYF.

This clone was observed a handful of times. The rearrangement uses TRBV18 and TRBJ2-7; D not certain. CDR3 length equals 13 residues. CDR1 is KGHSH, CDR2 LQKENI, per germline. V was trimmed by 5 bases and J by 5 bases, leaving 13 bases between them. The CDR3: CASSSSGGDEQYF. In DNA form, the CDR3 reads TGTGCCAGCTCATCCTCGGGCGGAGACGAGCAGTACTTC.

V and J are TRBV10-3 and TRBJ1-5; TRBD1 aligns across 8 bases. Germline CDR1 is ENHRY and CDR2 is SYGVKD. With 6 bases clipped from V and 5 bases from J, the junction kept 9 bases outside the gene matches. This CDR3 contains 15 residues. The CDR3 loop is CAISGGQGIDQPQHF. DNA for the CDR3: TGTGCCATCAGCGGCGGACAGGGAATTGATCAGCCCCAGCATTTT.

The chain recombines TRBV7-9 with TRBJ2-1, with D perhaps given as TRBD1 or TRBD2 (6 bases each). The germline V gene has CDR1 SEHNR and CDR2 FQNEAQ (reference sequence). With 4 bases removed from V and 4 bases from J, the gap between germline ends came to 14 bases. The CDR3 totals 15 residues. This chain's CDR3 is CASSSGEEGYNEQFF. CDR3 nucleotide sequence: TGTGCCAGCAGCTCAGGGGAGGAGGGGTACAATGAGCAGTTCTTC.

The rearrangement joins TRBV2 to TRBJ2-7; D remains unclear. Looked up from germline, CDR1 is SNHLY and CDR2 is FYNNEI. CDR3 length: 15 residues. The V end was cut by 2 bases, the J end by 0 bases, with 11 bases between. CDR3 DNA sequence: TGTGCCAGCAGTGAAAGGGCAGTCAGCTCCTACGAGCAGTACTTC. Translating it yields CASSERAVSSYEQYF.

The genes are TRBV19 and TRBJ2-5; 8 nucleotides agree with TRBD2. The CDR3 loop spans 17 amino acids. Unmatched junction bases numbered 13, after V lost 2 bases and J lost 5 bases. Germline CDR1 LNHDA, CDR2 SQIVND (reference sequence). As DNA, the CDR3 is TGTGCCAGTAGTATATTCCCATTAGGCGGGGGGATGGAGACCCAGTACTTC. Its translation is CASSIFPLGGGMETQYF.

The CDR3 DNA sequence: TGTGCCAGCAGTTATCCGACAGGGGTTAGCAATCAGCCCCAGCATTTT. This gives the protein CASSYPTGVSNQPQHF. The gene calls are TRBV6-2 or TRBV6-3 and TRBJ1-5; 8 nucleotides align to TRBD1. Germline V gives CDR1 MNHEY, CDR2 SVGEGT. CDR3 size: 16 residues. Germline trimming cut 3 bases from V and 0 bases from J; bases unmatched to any gene: 4.

CDR3 in amino acids: CASSPQGQAKNIQYF. The CDR3 DNA follows: TGTGCCAGCAGCCCCCAGGGACAGGCCAAAAACATTCAGTACTTC. This sequence joins TRBV5-4 and TRBJ2-4; 7 bases map to TRBD1. The J segment lost 1 base and the V segment lost 4 bases, leaving 5 bases of the junction unmatched. The CDR3 loop spans 15 amino acids. Germline lookup yields CDR1 SGHNT and CDR2 YYREEE (reference sequence).

The chain is built from TRBV5-5 and TRBJ2-3; a weak D match, TRBD1 (6 bases). The V gene's germline CDR1 is SGHKS and CDR2 YYEKEE (reference sequence). This CDR3 region has 13 residues. Trimming pared 0 bases from V and 4 bases from J, leaving 6 bases between. The CDR3 loop is CASSLGTADTQYF. CDR3 nucleotide sequence: TGTGCCAGCAGCTTGGGGACAGCAGATACGCAGTATTTT.

V and J are TRBV27 and TRBJ2-7; TRBD2 aligns across 9 bases. From germline, CDR1 is MNHEY and CDR2 SMNVEV (reference sequence). The CDR3 spans 14 residues. V shed 7 bases and J 2 bases; nucleotides not matched to a gene: 6. The CDR3 DNA reads TGTGCCAGCACCCCCTTAGCGGGGGCCTACGAGCAGTACTTC. It yields the protein CASTPLAGAYEQYF.

A few counts support this clone. The V and J genes are TRBV3-1 (or the pseudogene TRBV3-2) and TRBJ1-1, with D possibly being TRBD1 (6 bases). The CDR3 is made up of 14 amino acids. Germline values: CDR1 LGHDT, CDR2 YNNKEL (reference sequence). Trimming took off 1 base at V and 6 bases at J, with 12 bases between the two ends. The CDR3 is CASSQGSQGPEAFF. DNA of the CDR3: TGTGCCAGCAGCCAAGGATCCCAGGGGCCTGAAGCTTTCTTT.

V and J are TRBV6-5 and TRBJ2-7; possible D gene TRBD1, 6 bases. Germline V gene sequence: CDR1 MNHEY, CDR2 SVGAGI. The CDR3 spans 14 residues. Trimming took off 6 bases at V and 0 bases at J, with 12 bases between the two ends. As DNA, the CDR3 is TGTGCCAGCAGACTAGACAGGAACTCCTACGAGCAGTACTTC. It specifies CASRLDRNSYEQYF.

V gene TRBV6-4 combines with J gene TRBJ2-3, with TRBD2 matching over 9 bases. V gave up 9 bases and J gave up 5 bases; unmatched junction bases: 9. Germline CDR1 is MRHNA and CDR2 is SNTAGT. The CDR3 has 14 amino acids. DNA for the CDR3: TGTGCCAGGGAAGCGGGGGGTTCAAGAGATACGCAGTATTTT. This codes for CAREAGGSRDTQYF.

The chain uses TRBV14 and TRBJ2-1; no clear D. The V and J ends lost 4 bases and 0 bases respectively, with 10 bases between them. This CDR3 region has 15 residues. The germline V gene encodes CDR1 SGHDN and CDR2 FVKESK. For the CDR3, the DNA is TGTGCCAGCAGCCCTTGGACGGACTCCTACAATGAGCAGTTCTTC. As protein: CASSPWTDSYNEQFF.

This clone showed up just once. The rearrangement joins TRBV7-2 to TRBJ2-2; the D gene is possibly TRBD1 (6 bases). The CDR3 covers 15 residues. CDR1 and CDR2 from the germline V gene are SGHTA and FQGNSA. Trimming removed 2 bases at V and 0 bases at J, with 7 bases between. CDR3 DNA: TGTGCCAGCAGCTTAAGGACAGCGAACACCGGGGAGCTGTTTTTT. It encodes CASSLRTANTGELFF.

The chain joins TRBV10-2 to TRBJ1-3; TRBD1 aligns across 8 bases. V dropped 7 bases and J dropped 2; count of bases not matched to a gene: 4. This CDR3 has 14 amino acids. From germline, CDR1 is WSHSY and CDR2 SAAADI. For the CDR3, the DNA is TGCGCCAGCAAGATGACAGGGGCTGGAAACACCATATATTTT. Translation: CASKMTGAGNTIYF.